One and the same sample provided the 24 T cell receptor beta chains below, sequenced in a study of Graves' ophthalmopathy and Graves' hyperthyroidism. Using RNA transcripts, the TCR beta CDR3 regions were amplified. Second-round multiplex PCR followed a first-round RT-PCR using HTBI primers. TCRdb independently ran MiXCR on the multiplex PCR reads; one entry per CDR3 protein. The sample has fewer than 600,000 distinct CDR3 sequences, approximately 14% seen once. Sequenced sample: blood. The receptors were gathered from a woman younger than 45 with Graves' ophthalmopathy.

This clonotype was found many times. The chain links TRBV12-3 or TRBV12-4 to TRBJ2-2, with a weak D call TRBD1 (7 bases). The CDR3 has 15 amino acids. V lost 6 bases to trimming and J lost 4 bases, with 15 bases between them. The CDR3 DNA follows: TGTGCCAGCAGCTTTCCCAGGGGGGCCACCGGGGAGCTGTTTTTT. It specifies CASSFPRGATGELFF.

This CDR3 is CASSPPMGANTGELFF. DNA for the CDR3: TGTGCCAGCAGCCCCCCCATGGGGGCGAACACCGGGGAGCTGTTTTTT. The V and J genes are TRBV9 and TRBJ2-2; D assignment may be TRBD1 or TRBD2 (5 bases each). Trimming pared 4 bases from V and 0 bases from J, leaving 13 bases between. CDR1 is SGDLS and CDR2 is YYNGEE in the germline V gene. This CDR3 has 16 residues.

The genes are TRBV5-1 and TRBJ2-5; 12 bases agree with TRBD2. The length of the CDR3 is 16 residues. Germline V gives CDR1 SGHRS, CDR2 YFSETQ. Trimming at V came to 0 bases and at J to 10 bases, leaving 10 bases not matched to a gene. The CDR3 is CASSLAASGRARIQYF. As DNA, the CDR3 is TGCGCCAGCAGCTTGGCGGCTAGCGGGAGGGCCAGGATCCAGTACTTC.

To note about this clonotype: Since a much larger clone is just one base distant, this may be a read error. This chain uses TRBV20-1 with TRBJ2-5, with D perhaps TRBD1 or TRBD2 (5 bases each). This CDR3 is 13 amino acids long. CDR1 DFQATT and CDR2 SNEGSKA come from the germline V gene (reference sequence). For the CDR3, the DNA is TGCAATGCTAGACCCCCTGGGGGAGAGACCCAGTACTTC. Its protein product is CNARPPGGETQYF.

Here the CDR3 reads CASSQDSPGRYSNQPQHF. The CDR3 DNA reads TGTGCCAGCAGCCAAGATAGTCCGGGACGATATAGCAATCAGCCCCAGCATTTT. V is TRBV3-1 and J is TRBJ1-5, with D possibly being TRBD1 (5 bases). This CDR3 contains 18 residues. Between the trimmed V and J ends, which lost 0 bases and 0 bases, there was a span of 15 bases. Germline V gene lookup returns CDR1 LGHDT and CDR2 YNNKEL (reference sequence).

V usage is TRBV27 and J usage is TRBJ2-7; unclear D gene. V dropped 5 bases and J dropped 5 bases, with 16 bases sitting between them. Germline assignment: CDR1 MNHEY and CDR2 SMNVEV (reference sequence). The CDR3 is 14 amino acids. The CDR3 is CASSPWGNGDEQYF. The DNA of the CDR3 is TGTGCCAGCAGTCCATGGGGAAATGGCGACGAGCAGTACTTC.

This chain joins TRBV27 and TRBJ1-1, with a possible D match to TRBD1 (5 bases). The germline gives CDR1 MNHEY, CDR2 SMNVEV (reference sequence). The CDR3 has 12 amino acids. V was cut by 6 bases and J by 5 bases, with 10 bases left in between. The CDR3 region is CASRGGRTEAFF. CDR3 DNA sequence: TGTGCCAGCAGGGGGGGAAGGACTGAAGCTTTCTTT.

This clonotype was detected ten times or more. The J gene is TRBJ2-7, the V gene TRBV9; possibly TRBD1 for D (6 bases). Trimming pared 0 bases from V and 4 bases from J, leaving 8 bases between. Per the germline V gene, CDR1 is SGDLS and CDR2 is YYNGEE. The length of the CDR3 is 13 residues. CDR3 sequence: CASSVEGEYEQYF. CDR3 DNA sequence: TGTGCCAGCAGCGTAGAGGGGGAATACGAGCAGTACTTC. The full variable domain, with the rest looked up from reference TRBV9 and TRBJ2-7, is DSGVTQTPKHLITATGQRVTLRCSPRSGDLSVYWYQQSLDQGLQFLIQYYNGEERAKGNILERFSAQQFPDLHSELNLSSLELGDSALYFCASSVEGEYEQYFGPGTRLTVT.

This clonotype was counted ten times or more. The CDR3 end shows no conserved phenylalanine or tryptophan, and so a read error is likely. This chain connects TRBV28 to TRBJ1-2, with 7 bases matching TRBD1. CDR1 is MDHEN, CDR2 SYDVKM, per germline. V was pared by 9 bases and J by 4 bases, with 14 bases of the junction left unmatched. The CDR3 is made up of 15 amino acids. As DNA, the CDR3 is TGTGCCAGTAGAGCGGACAGGCTTTCTTTCTATGGCTACACCTCC. Translation gives CASRADRLSFYGYTS.

This clonotype has a count of ten or more. A read error may explain this, as a much larger clone is one base away. The chain has TRBV13 and TRBJ2-2; D perhaps matches TRBD1 (6 bases). CDR1 is PRHDT and CDR2 is FYEKMQ in the germline V gene (reference sequence). This CDR3 is built from 11 residues. Trimming stripped 7 bases from V and 7 bases from J, with 7 bases between. CDR3: CASKGVGELFF. CDR3 DNA: TGTGCCAGCAAGGGGGTCGGGGAGCTGTTTTTT.

This clonotype has ten or more counts. The V call is TRBV28, the J call TRBJ1-3; no clear D gene. The CDR3 runs to 15 residues. CDR1 and CDR2 from the germline V gene are MDHEN and SYDVKM. Trimming removed 4 bases from V and 0 bases from J, with 10 bases in between. Here the CDR3 DNA reads TGTGCCAGCAGTTCGACGGGATACTCTGGAAACACCATATATTTT. Translation: CASSSTGYSGNTIYF.

This clonotype was recorded many times. The chain employs TRBV27 and TRBJ1-2; 9 bases align to TRBD1. V dropped 8 bases and J dropped 8; count of bases not matched to a gene: 12. Per the germline V gene, CDR1 is MNHEY and CDR2 is SMNVEV (reference sequence). The CDR3 loop spans 14 amino acids. Written as DNA, the CDR3 is TGTGCCAGCTCGCCACTGGACAGGGGCTGGGGCTACACCTTC. Its protein is CASSPLDRGWGYTF.

This clonotype appeared many times. The V and J genes are TRBV6-1 and TRBJ1-1; the D gene is possibly TRBD1 (5 bases). The CDR3 spans 14 residues. Trimming removed 0 bases at V and 7 bases at J, with 12 bases between. Germline-derived CDR1 and CDR2 are MNHNS and SASEGT. DNA for the CDR3: TGTGCCAGCAGTGAAGCGGGAGGGGTTAATGAAGCTTTCTTT. Translation: CASSEAGGVNEAFF.

This clonotype was counted ten times or more. V is TRBV20-1 and J is TRBJ2-7; D might be TRBD2 (7 bases). V lost 6 bases and J lost 6, with 18 bases in between. From germline, CDR1 is DFQATT and CDR2 SNEGSKA (reference sequence). The CDR3 covers 13 residues. The CDR3 DNA sequence: TGCAGTGCCCTCCGGACTAGAGGGGGCGAGCAGTACTTC. This translates into CSALRTRGGEQYF.

This clonotype appeared many times. V gene TRBV20-1 combines with J gene TRBJ2-7, with no clear D. This CDR3 is 15 amino acids long. Germline V gene lookup returns CDR1 DFQATT and CDR2 SNEGSKA (reference sequence). V lost 2 bases, J lost 2 bases, and 16 bases lay in between. The CDR3 bases are TGCAGTGCTAGAAATACGAGGATTGCCCCCTACGAGCAGTACTTC. This codes for CSARNTRIAPYEQYF.

This clonotype was counted between two and nine times. A much larger clone sits a single nucleotide away, making a read error possible. V gene TRBV2 combines with J gene TRBJ2-3; 12 bases fit TRBD2. The CDR3 covers 17 residues. CDR1 and CDR2 (germline): SNHLY, FYNNEI. V was clipped by 8 bases and J by 5 bases; unmatched bases: 14. Here the CDR3 reads CASGEASGGAGRDTQYF. DNA for the CDR3: TGTGCCAGCGGGGAAGCTAGCGGGGGGGCCGGGAGAGATACGCAGTATTTT.

This clonotype appeared many times. The chain carries TRBV12-3 or TRBV12-4 and TRBJ1-1, with 12 bases matching TRBD1. Germline trimming cut 4 bases from V and 6 bases from J; bases unmatched to any gene: 9. CDR3 size: 16 residues. CDR3 DNA: TGTGCCAGCAGTTCTTATATAGGGACAGGGGGCTCTGAAGCTTTCTTT. It yields the protein CASSSYIGTGGSEAFF.

This clonotype was seen at least ten times. This chain uses TRBV2 with TRBJ2-2; D remains ambiguous. The CDR3 is 16 residues long. CDR1 and CDR2 (germline): SNHLY, FYNNEI. V was shortened by 3 bases and J by 6 bases, with 17 bases between the two germline ends. CDR3: CASSEMNYPGPGELFF. The CDR3 region has the DNA TGTGCCAGCAGTGAGATGAACTACCCTGGGCCCGGGGAGCTGTTTTTT.

This clonotype has at least ten counts. The chain joins TRBV28 to TRBJ2-7; 9 bases map to TRBD1. The CDR3 runs to 14 residues. V lost 6 bases and J lost 7; bases outside the gene matches: 10. Germline values: CDR1 MDHEN, CDR2 SYDVKM. CDR3 coding DNA: TGTGCCAGCAGGCGCATACAGGGGGCAGGAGAGCAGTACTTC. It yields the protein CASRRIQGAGEQYF.

This clonotype appeared many times. V gene TRBV7-2 combines with J gene TRBJ2-5; TRBD2 agrees at 10 bases. Germline assignment: CDR1 SGHTA and CDR2 FQGNSA. This CDR3 comprises 14 residues. The trim removed 6 bases at V and 4 bases at J, leaving 5 bases unmatched. The CDR3: CASRLSGGGETQYF. In DNA, the CDR3 is TGTGCCAGCAGACTCAGCGGGGGGGGAGAGACCCAGTACTTC.

The V and J genes are TRBV28 and TRBJ2-7, with 11 bases matching TRBD1. The CDR3 is made up of 15 amino acids. Per germline, CDR1 MDHEN and CDR2 SYDVKM. V lost 4 bases and J lost 5; bases outside the gene matches: 7. CDR3 in amino acids: CASSSGTGGFNEQYF. Here the CDR3 DNA reads TGTGCCAGCAGTTCCGGGACAGGGGGTTTCAACGAGCAGTACTTC.

This clonotype came up many times. The chain couples TRBV5-1 to TRBJ2-2; a possible D gene is TRBD1 (5 bases). The germline CDR1 and CDR2 sequences are SGHRS and YFSETQ. The CDR3 runs to 13 residues. V shed 0 bases and J shed 5 bases, with 5 bases lying between them. The CDR3: CASSLDRTGELFF. The CDR3 nucleotides are TGCGCCAGCAGCTTGGACAGGACCGGGGAGCTGTTTTTT.

This clonotype has a single count. In DNA form, the CDR3 reads TGCGCCAGCAGCTCATATCCGGGACAGGGCACTGAAGCTTTCTTT. It specifies CASSSYPGQGTEAFF. The chain joins TRBV5-1 to TRBJ1-1, with 9 bases fitting TRBD1. V lost 3 bases, J lost 4 bases, and 7 bases stayed unmatched. This CDR3 region has 15 residues. Germline V gene lookup returns CDR1 SGHRS and CDR2 YFSETQ.

Worth noting for this clonotype: An end of the junction differs from the germline gene, which may be a read error. The chain recombines TRBV6-1 with TRBJ1-5, with D unresolved. This CDR3 has 14 residues. Germline CDR1 MNHNS, CDR2 SASEGT. The CDR3 loop reads CACSELRVYQPQHF. The DNA for the CDR3 is TGTGCCTGCAGTGAACTGCGGGTGTATCAGCCCCAGCATTTT.